Presented here are 2 T cell receptor beta chains from one specimen sequenced in a study of T cells in Graves' hyperthyroidism and ophthalmopathy. TCR beta CDR3 regions were amplified from RNA transcripts. Using the HTBI primer set, a first-round RT-PCR was run on the TCR CDR3. TCRdb ran MiXCR on the multiplex PCR reads and lists one entry per CDR3 protein. The sample lists around 620,000 distinct CDR3 sequences; roughly 46% were seen once. Sequencing was carried out using peripheral blood or thyroid tissue (not recorded which). The source of these receptors is an adult woman with Graves' disease, either hyperthyroidism or ophthalmopathy (not recorded which).

The gene calls are TRBV12-3 or TRBV12-4 and TRBJ1-5; 7 bases map to TRBD1. Trimming removed 1 base from V and 8 bases from J; junction bases left unmatched: 8. The CDR3 runs 15 residues. CDR3 nucleotides: TGTGCCAGCAGTTTAGGGACAGGCAGCGGGGAGCCCCAGCATTTT. As protein: CASSLGTGSGEPQHF.

J is TRBJ2-1 and V is TRBV2; no clear D. Trimming took off 5 bases at V and 0 bases at J, with 11 bases between the two ends. In germline, CDR1 is SNHLY, CDR2 FYNNEI. CDR3 length: 15 residues. The CDR3 loop reads CASSPDASSYNEQFF. CDR3 nucleotide sequence: TGTGCCAGCAGTCCGGACGCGAGCTCCTACAATGAGCAGTTCTTC.